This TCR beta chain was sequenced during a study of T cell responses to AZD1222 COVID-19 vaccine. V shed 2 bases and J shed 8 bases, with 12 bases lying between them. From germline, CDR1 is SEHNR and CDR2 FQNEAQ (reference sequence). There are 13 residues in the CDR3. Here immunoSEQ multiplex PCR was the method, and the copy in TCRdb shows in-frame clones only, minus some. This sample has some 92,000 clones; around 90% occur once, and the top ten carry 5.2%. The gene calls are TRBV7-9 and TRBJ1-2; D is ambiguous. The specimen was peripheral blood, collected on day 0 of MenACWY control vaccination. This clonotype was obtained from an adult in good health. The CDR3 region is CASSLTGSRGYTF. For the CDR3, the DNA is TGTGCCAGCAGCTTAACGGGCAGCCGGGGCTACACCTTC.